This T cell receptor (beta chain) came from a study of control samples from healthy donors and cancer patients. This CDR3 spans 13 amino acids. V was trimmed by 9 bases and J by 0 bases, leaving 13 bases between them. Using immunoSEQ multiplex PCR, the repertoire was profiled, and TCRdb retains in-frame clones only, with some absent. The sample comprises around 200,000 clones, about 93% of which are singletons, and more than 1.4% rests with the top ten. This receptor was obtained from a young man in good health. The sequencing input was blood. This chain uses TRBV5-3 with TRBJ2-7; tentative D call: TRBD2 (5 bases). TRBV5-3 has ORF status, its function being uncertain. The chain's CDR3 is CATHTRTSYEQYF. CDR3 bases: TGTGCCACCCACACTAGAACCTCCTACGAGCAGTACTTC.